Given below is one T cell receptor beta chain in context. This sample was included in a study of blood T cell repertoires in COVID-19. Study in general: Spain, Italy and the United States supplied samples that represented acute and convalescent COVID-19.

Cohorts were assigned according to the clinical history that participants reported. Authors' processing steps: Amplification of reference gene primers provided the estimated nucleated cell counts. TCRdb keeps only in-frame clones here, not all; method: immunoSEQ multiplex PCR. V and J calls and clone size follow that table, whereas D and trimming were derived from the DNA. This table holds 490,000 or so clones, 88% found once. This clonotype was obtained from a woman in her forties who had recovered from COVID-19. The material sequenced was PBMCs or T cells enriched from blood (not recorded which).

The CDR3 nucleotides are TGTGCCAGCAGAACCAATCAGGGTGCCAAAAACATTCAGTACTTC. Amino acid sequence: CASRTNQGAKNIQYF. The chain employs TRBV27 and TRBJ2-4; weak D call: TRBD1 (5 bases). Trimming removed 6 bases from V and 1 base from J, with 13 bases in between. CDR3 length equals 15 residues. CDR1 and CDR2 from the germline V gene are MNHEY and SMNVEV (reference sequence).